One sample yielded the 13 T cell receptor beta chains listed below, sequenced in a study of cytotoxic CD8 clonotypes in ibrutinib-treated CLL. The repertoire was sequenced with immunoSEQ multiplex PCR; TCRdb's copy has only in-frame clones and lacks some. The table lists around 53,000 clones, 54% of them singletons, with roughly a quarter in the top ten. The sample consisted of PBMCs, taken at disease progression, from a patient treated with ibrutinib. The receptor source for this set is a human donor with chronic lymphocytic leukemia.

This clone has only a few counts. The sample carries other DNA sequences with the same CDR3. The gene calls are TRBV11-2 and TRBJ2-7; tentatively, D is TRBD2 (6 bases). The germline V and J ends were trimmed by 3 bases and 4 bases, with 13 bases remaining between them. This CDR3 contains 14 residues. Germline assignment: CDR1 SGHAT and CDR2 FQNNGV. CDR3 bases: TGTGCCAGCAGCTTGGGAGGTTCGTCTTACGAGCAGTACTTC. Translation gives CASSLGGSSYEQYF.

This sequence joins TRBV4-2 and TRBJ1-3; D is undetermined. The germline V gene has CDR1 LGHNA and CDR2 YNFKEQ. The CDR3 is 14 amino acids. V was pared by 1 base and J by 0 bases, with 4 bases between. The CDR3 reads CASSQGASGNTIYF. The CDR3 nucleotides read TGTGCCAGCAGCCAAGGAGCCTCTGGAAACACCATATATTTT.

The chain couples TRBV7-9 to TRBJ1-5; D uncertain. Trimming removed 1 base at V and 5 bases at J, with 3 bases between. This CDR3 comprises 12 residues. In germline, CDR1 is SEHNR, CDR2 FQNEAQ (reference sequence). For the CDR3, the DNA is TGTGCCAGCAGCTTAGATTATCAGCCCCAGCATTTT. Translation gives CASSLDYQPQHF.

CDR3 DNA sequence: TGTGCCAGCTCCGCCATTGTTAGCGGTGACTACGAGCAGTACTTC. Translated, it gives CASSAIVSGDYEQYF. V and J are TRBV27 and TRBJ2-7; possibly TRBD2 for D (6 bases). The CDR3 sequence is 15 residues long. V shed 8 bases and J shed 3 bases, with 20 bases lying between them. From germline, CDR1 is MNHEY and CDR2 SMNVEV (reference sequence).

The chain carries TRBV7-2 and TRBJ2-7; 12 bases match TRBD2. CDR3 length: 14 amino acids. V lost 6 bases and J lost 4; bases outside the gene matches: 4. The germline CDR1 and CDR2 sequences are SGHTA and FQGNSA. CDR3 loop: CASRTSGSNYEQYF. The CDR3, as DNA: TGTGCCAGCAGGACTAGCGGGAGTAATTACGAGCAGTACTTC. The full variable domain, rest sourced from reference TRBV7-2 and TRBJ2-7, is GAGVSQSPSNKVTEKGKDVELRCDPISGHTALYWYRQSLGQGLEFLIYFQGNSAPDKSGLPSDRFSAERTGGSVSTLTIQRTQQEDSAVYLCASRTSGSNYEQYFGPGTRLTVT.

The chain has TRBV27 and TRBJ2-7, with a possible D match to TRBD1 (5 bases). Trimming left V 2 bases short and J 2 bases short, with 22 bases between. The CDR3 covers 18 residues. CDR1 and CDR2 from the germline V gene are MNHEY and SMNVEV (reference sequence). CDR3 residues: CASSLLRLKGSHPYEQYF. The CDR3 DNA reads TGTGCCAGCAGTTTACTGAGGTTGAAGGGGTCCCATCCCTACGAGCAGTACTTC.

This clone was seen at least ten times. The genes are TRBV6-5 and TRBJ2-7; tentatively, D is TRBD1 or TRBD2 (5 bases each). CDR3 length: 13 residues. CDR1 MNHEY and CDR2 SVGAGI come from the germline V gene. Trimming took off 6 bases at V and 2 bases at J, with 11 bases between the two ends. The CDR3: CASSRDGTYEQYF. The CDR3 region has the DNA TGTGCCAGCAGCAGGGACGGAACCTACGAGCAGTACTTC.

This clone was found many times. This chain uses TRBV19 with TRBJ1-2, with D perhaps matching TRBD1 (5 bases). The germline gives CDR1 LNHDA, CDR2 SQIVND (reference sequence). The V gene lost 3 bases and the J gene lost 7 bases, with 12 bases spanning the gap. This CDR3 is built from 13 residues. The CDR3 DNA reads TGTGCCAGTAGTATTAGCAGGGACTCTGGCTACACCTTC. This translates into CASSISRDSGYTF. Combining the CDR3 with reference TRBV19 and TRBJ1-2 gives the whole variable domain DGGITQSPKYLFRKEGQNVTLSCEQNLNHDAMYWYRQDPGQGLRLIYYSQIVNDFQKGDIAEGYSVSREKKESFPLTVTSAQKNPTAFYLCASSISRDSGYTFGSGTRLTVV.

This clone qualifies as medium-sized. The V and J genes are TRBV5-3 and TRBJ2-1; D unclear. TRBV5-3 is an ORF; its function is uncertain. Deletions cut 6 bases from V and 4 bases from J, with 8 bases between. This CDR3 is 12 amino acids long. This CDR3 is CARTRNYNEQFF. The CDR3 nucleotides read TGTGCCAGAACCCGTAATTACAATGAGCAGTTCTTC.

The chain is built from TRBV30 and TRBJ2-3; TRBD1 matches at 7 bases. J was trimmed by 2 bases and V by 6 bases; bases with no gene match: 11. The CDR3 is made up of 15 amino acids. Germline V CDR1 and CDR2: GTSNPN, SVGIG (reference sequence). CDR3 protein: CACQPGTVNTDTQYF. The CDR3 DNA follows: TGTGCCTGCCAACCCGGGACAGTGAACACAGATACGCAGTATTTT.

The chain uses TRBV27 and TRBJ1-1; the match to TRBD1 covers 9 bases. V trimming: 9 bases; J trimming: 3 bases; junction bases outside the gene matches: 8. The germline V gene encodes CDR1 MNHEY and CDR2 SMNVEV (reference sequence). The CDR3 sequence is 14 residues long. As DNA, the CDR3 is TGTGCCAGGCAAAGGAGACAGGGGGACACTGAAGCTTTCTTT. This translates into CARQRRQGDTEAFF.

The CDR3 DNA follows: TGTGCCAGCAGGAGGGACACTGAAGCTTTCTTT. Amino acids: CASRRDTEAFF. The rearrangement joins TRBV6-6 to TRBJ1-1, with D unresolved. CDR3 length equals 11 residues. V was trimmed by 6 bases and J by 3 bases, leaving 5 bases between them. Germline V gene lookup returns CDR1 MNHNY and CDR2 SVGAGI (reference sequence).

The V gene is TRBV29-1, the J gene TRBJ2-1; D unresolved. Germline values: CDR1 SQVTM, CDR2 ANQGSEA. V was trimmed by 8 bases and J by 0 bases, leaving 14 bases between them. There are 14 residues in the CDR3. The CDR3: CSLLPGSSYNEQFF. CDR3 DNA sequence: TGCAGCTTGTTGCCAGGAAGCTCCTACAATGAGCAGTTCTTC.